The 27 T cell receptor beta chains below come from one sample, sequenced in a study of blood T cell repertoires in COVID-19. Libraries were prepared by immunoSEQ multiplex PCR; TCRdb keeps only in-frame clonotypes and omits some of them. The data contain 150,000 to 200,000 clones, around 91% of them singletons. Input material: PBMCs or T cells enriched from blood (not recorded which). The receptor source for this set is a woman aged 18-35 years who had recovered from COVID-19.

The V and J genes are TRBV5-5 and TRBJ1-3; D might be TRBD1 (6 bases). Trimming left V 4 bases short and J 0 bases short, with 8 bases between. CDR1 and CDR2 from the germline V gene are SGHKS and YYEKEE (reference sequence). CDR3 length: 14 residues. CDR3 sequence reads: CASSRDISGNTIYF. CDR3 sequence (DNA): TGTGCCAGCAGCCGGGACATCTCTGGAAACACCATATATTTT.

J is TRBJ2-1 and V is TRBV28; 13 bases fit TRBD2. J lost 6 bases, V lost 11 bases, and 7 bases had no gene match. CDR3 size: 14 residues. Looked up from germline, CDR1 is MDHEN and CDR2 is SYDVKM. CDR3 in amino acids: CASGGLAGVNEQFF. DNA of the CDR3: TGTGCCTCCGGCGGACTAGCGGGAGTCAATGAGCAGTTCTTC.

This rearrangement joins TRBV6-1 to TRBJ1-6; no firm D call. The CDR3 loop spans 13 amino acids. Trimming pared 3 bases from V and 10 bases from J, leaving 10 bases between. Germline V gives CDR1 MNHNS, CDR2 SASEGT. The CDR3 reads CASSDLGRSPLHF. The CDR3 nucleotides read TGTGCCAGCAGTGATTTGGGCCGGTCACCCCTCCACTTT.

The chain employs TRBV18 and TRBJ2-2; TRBD2 matches 9 bases. There are 16 residues in the CDR3. Germline CDR1 and CDR2: KGHSH and LQKENI. Trimming cost V 3 bases and J 5 bases; bases outside gene matches: 7. The CDR3 nucleotides are TGTGCCAGCTCACCCATAGTAGCGGGAGAAACCGGGGAGCTGTTTTTT. Its translation: CASSPIVAGETGELFF.

The chain uses TRBV28 and TRBJ2-7; possible D gene TRBD1, 5 bases. CDR3 size: 13 residues. Germline V CDR1 and CDR2: MDHEN, SYDVKM. Trimming left V 8 bases short and J 2 bases short, with 13 bases between. CDR3 protein: CASEQPGTYEQYF. Here the CDR3 DNA reads TGTGCCAGCGAACAGCCAGGGACCTACGAGCAGTACTTC.

This chain joins TRBV18 and TRBJ2-7, with no clear D. Per germline, CDR1 KGHSH and CDR2 LQKENI. Trimming stripped 5 bases from V and 2 bases from J, with 10 bases between. The CDR3 length is 13 residues. The DNA of the CDR3 is TGTGCCAGCTCATCTACCCAGGCCTACGAGCAGTACTTC. Translated, it gives CASSSTQAYEQYF.

The chain combines TRBV18 with TRBJ2-1; D gene unclear. This CDR3 contains 14 residues. The V end lost 3 bases, the J end lost 5 bases, and 11 bases lay between the germline ends. Germline V gene data show CDR1 as KGHSH and CDR2 as LQKENI. The CDR3: CASSPAAEDNEQFF. The CDR3 nucleotides read TGTGCCAGCTCACCCGCGGCGGAAGACAATGAGCAGTTCTTC.

The J gene is TRBJ1-5, the V gene TRBV19; D gene uncertain. Germline CDR1 reads LNHDA; CDR2 reads SQIVND (reference sequence). Trimming took 5 bases from V and 1 from J, leaving 6 bases between them. This CDR3 has 13 amino acids. CDR3 sequence (DNA): TGTGCCAGTAGTCAGTGGAGCAATCAGCCCCAGCATTTT. Its translation is CASSQWSNQPQHF.

The CDR3 DNA sequence: TGTGCCAGCAGTAACGGGGGGGACCTTTCCCTTAACTATGGCTACACCTTC. Translation: CASSNGGDLSLNYGYTF. The J gene is TRBJ1-2, the V gene TRBV25-1; possibly TRBD1 for D (5 bases). Germline CDR1 MGHDK, CDR2 SYGVNS. This CDR3 is built from 17 residues. V lost 5 bases and J 1 base, leaving 20 bases between the germline ends.

The chain recombines TRBV19 with TRBJ2-5; tentatively, D is TRBD2 (5 bases). Germline lookup yields CDR1 LNHDA and CDR2 SQIVND (reference sequence). V gave up 3 bases and J gave up 2 bases, with 31 bases separating them. There are 21 residues in the CDR3. This CDR3 reads CASSIRHPILQRDLGQETQYF. The CDR3 DNA reads TGTGCCAGTAGTATCCGCCACCCGATATTGCAGAGGGATCTGGGGCAAGAGACCCAGTACTTC.

The chain is built from TRBV5-1 and TRBJ2-2; weak D call: TRBD2 (7 bases). CDR1 SGHRS and CDR2 YFSETQ come from the germline V gene. The CDR3 is made up of 17 amino acids. Trimming took off 1 base at V and 4 bases at J, with 17 bases between the two ends. The CDR3 is CASSLRGLAGVTGELFF. In nucleotides, the CDR3 is TGCGCCAGCAGCTTGAGGGGGTTAGCGGGTGTCACCGGGGAGCTGTTTTTT.

V usage is TRBV27 and J usage is TRBJ2-7; tentative D call: TRBD1 (6 bases). This CDR3 spans 15 amino acids. The germline CDR1 and CDR2 sequences are MNHEY and SMNVEV (reference sequence). V dropped 4 bases and J dropped 2 bases, with 15 bases sitting between them. The CDR3 region is CASSSKPGHPYEQYF. The DNA for the CDR3 is TGTGCCAGCAGTTCTAAACCGGGACATCCCTACGAGCAGTACTTC.

The rearrangement uses TRBV3-1 (or the pseudogene TRBV3-2) and TRBJ2-1, with 16 bases aligning to TRBD2. V lost 2 bases and J lost 0; bases outside the gene matches: 7. The CDR3 sequence is 20 residues long. Germline V lookup: CDR1 LGHDT, CDR2 YNNKEL (reference sequence). The CDR3 coding sequence is TGTGCCAGCAGCCAATTTCCGGGACTAGCGGGAGGGAGCTCCTACAATGAGCAGTTCTTC. Residues: CASSQFPGLAGGSSYNEQFF.

The chain joins TRBV27 to TRBJ2-5; the D gene is possibly TRBD2 (6 bases). Germline CDR1 reads MNHEY; CDR2 reads SMNVEV (reference sequence). The CDR3 runs to 17 residues. Deletions cut 5 bases from V and 7 bases from J, with 26 bases between. This CDR3 reads CASSPLLLARGLGTQYF. The CDR3 coding sequence is TGTGCCAGCAGTCCCCTTTTGCTAGCGAGGGGCCTAGGGACCCAGTACTTC.

The gene calls are TRBV10-3 and TRBJ2-5; TRBD1 aligns across 8 bases. Unmatched junction bases numbered 7, after V lost 2 bases and J lost 5 bases. CDR3 length: 15 amino acids. Germline V gene data show CDR1 as ENHRY and CDR2 as SYGVKD. Here the CDR3 reads CAISERDRRAETQYF. The CDR3 bases are TGTGCCATCAGTGAGAGGGACAGGCGGGCGGAGACCCAGTACTTC.

The chain recombines TRBV13 with TRBJ2-3, with unresolved D. Trimming pared 0 bases from V and 1 base from J, leaving 8 bases between. This CDR3 has 15 residues. Germline V CDR1 and CDR2: PRHDT, FYEKMQ (reference sequence). The chain's CDR3 is CASSLGGGGTDTQYF. CDR3 bases: TGTGCCAGCAGCTTAGGCGGCGGCGGCACAGATACGCAGTATTTT.

V and J are TRBV10-2 and TRBJ2-3; no clear D gene. Between the trimmed V and J ends, which lost 4 bases and 1 base, there was a span of 12 bases. The CDR3 runs to 15 residues. Germline V lookup: CDR1 WSHSY, CDR2 SAAADI. In DNA, the CDR3 is TGCGCCAGCAGTGGCTACGGCGCGGGCACAGATACGCAGTATTTT. The encoded protein is CASSGYGAGTDTQYF.

This chain joins TRBV25-1 and TRBJ1-3; D perhaps matches TRBD1 (5 bases). V lost 3 bases to trimming and J lost 8 bases, with 11 bases between them. From germline, CDR1 is MGHDK and CDR2 SYGVNS. This CDR3 comprises 13 residues. The CDR3 nucleotides read TGTGCCAGCAGTGAGGGAGGGGTAGACACCATATATTTT. Its translation: CASSEGGVDTIYF.

The rearrangement links TRBV11-2 to TRBJ2-1; the D gene is possibly TRBD2 (5 bases). The V gene's germline CDR1 is SGHAT and CDR2 FQNNGV. V was pared by 2 bases and J by 2 bases, with 7 bases between. This CDR3 spans 14 amino acids. The CDR3 coding sequence is TGTGCCAGCAGCTTATATAGCGCCTACAATGAGCAGTTCTTC. Translating it yields CASSLYSAYNEQFF.

This clone was seen a few times. The chain has TRBV19 and TRBJ1-1; D possibly corresponds to TRBD1 (5 bases). The V gene's germline CDR1 is LNHDA and CDR2 SQIVND (reference sequence). CDR3 size: 13 residues. Between the trimmed V and J ends, which lost 5 bases and 3 bases, there was a span of 10 bases. The CDR3: CASSSRAYTEAFF. In DNA, the CDR3 is TGTGCCAGTAGTTCCAGGGCGTACACTGAAGCTTTCTTT.

This chain joins TRBV10-3 and TRBJ1-1, with D perhaps TRBD1 (5 bases). This CDR3 is 14 amino acids long. The ends were cut back, 2 bases at V and 2 bases at J, with 9 bases in the middle. CDR1 ENHRY and CDR2 SYGVKD come from the germline V gene. The CDR3 loop reads CAISEGGANTEAFF. The CDR3 DNA reads as TGTGCCATCAGTGAGGGCGGGGCTAACACTGAAGCTTTCTTT.

This chain links TRBV4-1 with TRBJ1-2, with a tentative D call TRBD1 (5 bases). The CDR3 spans 17 residues. Between the trimmed V and J ends, which lost 3 bases and 8 bases, there was a span of 25 bases. Germline CDR1 and CDR2: MGHRA and YSYEKL. The CDR3 region is CASSQEGVLGTRHGYTF. The CDR3 coding sequence is TGCGCCAGCAGCCAGGAGGGCGTTCTAGGGACGCGGCACGGCTACACCTTC.

The CDR3 DNA follows: TGTGCCAGTAGTACCCATCCGGGACTAGGAGACAATGAGCAGTTCTTC. It codes for CASSTHPGLGDNEQFF. The chain recombines TRBV19 with TRBJ2-1; 8 nucleotides match TRBD2. Germline V lookup: CDR1 LNHDA, CDR2 SQIVND (reference sequence). V was clipped by 4 bases and J by 5 bases; unmatched bases: 10. The length of the CDR3 is 16 residues.

V gene TRBV15 combines with J gene TRBJ1-5, with D possibly being TRBD1 (6 bases). The CDR3 has 15 residues. Looked up from germline, CDR1 is LNHNV and CDR2 is YYDKDF (reference sequence). The V and J ends lost 7 bases and 1 base respectively, with 14 bases between them. The CDR3 region has the DNA TGTGCCACCAAATGGGGGCAGGGGAGCAATCAGCCCCAGCATTTT. Its protein is CATKWGQGSNQPQHF.

The chain has TRBV4-1 and TRBJ2-7; 9 bases fit TRBD1. This CDR3 has 16 residues. The ends lost 4 bases at V and 2 bases at J; junction bases unmatched: 9. Germline V CDR1 and CDR2: MGHRA, YSYEKL. This chain's CDR3 is CASSLQPGTGTYEQYF. The DNA of the CDR3 is TGCGCCAGCAGCCTCCAACCCGGGACAGGGACCTACGAGCAGTACTTC.

This chain uses TRBV28 with TRBJ2-3; 8 bases are a match to TRBD2. This CDR3 spans 15 amino acids. J lost 2 bases, V lost 4 bases, and 5 bases had no gene match. The germline V gene has CDR1 MDHEN and CDR2 SYDVKM. CDR3 residues: CASSSREGLTDTQYF. The CDR3 DNA reads TGTGCCAGCAGTTCTCGGGAGGGTCTCACAGATACGCAGTATTTT.

The chain is built from TRBV28 and TRBJ1-3; the match to TRBD1 covers 8 bases. CDR1 MDHEN and CDR2 SYDVKM come from the germline V gene. J lost 6 bases, V lost 5 bases, and 15 bases had no gene match. This CDR3 is 17 amino acids long. The CDR3 DNA is TGTGCCAGCAGTGCCCTTGATACGAGACAGGGGTTAAACACCATATATTTT. Translated, it gives CASSALDTRQGLNTIYF.